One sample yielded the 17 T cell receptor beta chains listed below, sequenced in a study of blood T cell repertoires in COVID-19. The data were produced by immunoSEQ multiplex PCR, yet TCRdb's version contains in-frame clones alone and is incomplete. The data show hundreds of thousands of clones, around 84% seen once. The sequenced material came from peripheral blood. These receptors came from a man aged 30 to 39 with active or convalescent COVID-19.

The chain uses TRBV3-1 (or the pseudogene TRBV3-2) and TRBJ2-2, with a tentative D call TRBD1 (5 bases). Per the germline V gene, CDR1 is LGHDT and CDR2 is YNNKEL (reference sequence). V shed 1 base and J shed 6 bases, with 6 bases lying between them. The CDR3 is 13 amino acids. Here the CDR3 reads CASSQVGAGELFF. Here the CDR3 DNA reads TGTGCCAGCAGCCAAGTAGGGGCCGGGGAGCTGTTTTTT.

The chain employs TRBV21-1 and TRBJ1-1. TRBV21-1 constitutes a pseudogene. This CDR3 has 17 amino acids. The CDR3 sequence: CASSKDGGSEGWAEAFF. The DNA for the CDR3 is TGTGCCAGCAGCAAAGACGGGGGTTCGGAGGGATGGGCTGAAGCTTTCTTT.

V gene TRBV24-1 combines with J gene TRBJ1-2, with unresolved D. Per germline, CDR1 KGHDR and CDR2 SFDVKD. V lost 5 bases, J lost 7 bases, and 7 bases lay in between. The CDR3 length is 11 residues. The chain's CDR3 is CATSGSIGYTF. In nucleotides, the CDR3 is TGTGCCACCAGTGGTTCCATTGGCTACACCTTC.

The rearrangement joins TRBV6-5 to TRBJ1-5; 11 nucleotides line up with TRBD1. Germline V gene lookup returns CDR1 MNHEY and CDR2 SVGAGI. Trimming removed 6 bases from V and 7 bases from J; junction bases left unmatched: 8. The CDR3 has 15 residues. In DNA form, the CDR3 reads TGTGCCAGCAGAACGGGACAGGGGGACCGGCAGCCCCAGCATTTT. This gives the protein CASRTGQGDRQPQHF.

The CDR3, as DNA: TGTGCCAGTAGACAGGGAGACTCTGGAAACACCATATATTTT. Translating it yields CASRQGDSGNTIYF. The chain links TRBV19 to TRBJ1-3; maybe TRBD1 (6 bases). The germline V gene encodes CDR1 LNHDA and CDR2 SQIVND (reference sequence). The CDR3 sequence is 14 residues long. V lost 6 bases and J lost 0, with 9 bases in between.

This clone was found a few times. The CDR3 DNA reads TGTGCCAGCTCACCACTTCCCCTAGCGGGAAGCACAGATACGCAGTATTTT. Protein sequence: CASSPLPLAGSTDTQYF. The chain links TRBV18 to TRBJ2-3; 9 nucleotides agree with TRBD2. Looked up from germline, CDR1 is KGHSH and CDR2 is LQKENI. J gave up 0 bases and V 1 base, and 5 bases lay outside the gene matches. The CDR3 covers 17 residues.

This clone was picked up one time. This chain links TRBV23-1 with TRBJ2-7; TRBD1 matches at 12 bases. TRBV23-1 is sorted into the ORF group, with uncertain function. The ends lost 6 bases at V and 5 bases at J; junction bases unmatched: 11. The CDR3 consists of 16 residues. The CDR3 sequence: CASRSYGRDRGHEQYF. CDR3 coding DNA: TGCGCCAGCAGATCATACGGCCGGGACAGGGGGCACGAGCAGTACTTC.

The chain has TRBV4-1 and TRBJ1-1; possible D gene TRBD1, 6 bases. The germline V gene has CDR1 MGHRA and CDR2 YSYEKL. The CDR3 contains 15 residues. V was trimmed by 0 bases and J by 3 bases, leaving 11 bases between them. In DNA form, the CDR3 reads TGCGCCAGCAGCCAAGAGACAGGCAGGGACACTGAAGCTTTCTTT. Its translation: CASSQETGRDTEAFF.

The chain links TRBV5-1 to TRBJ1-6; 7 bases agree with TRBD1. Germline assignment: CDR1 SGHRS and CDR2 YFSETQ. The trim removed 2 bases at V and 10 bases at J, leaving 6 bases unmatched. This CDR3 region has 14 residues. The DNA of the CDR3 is TGCGCCAGCAGCTTCACAGGGGTTGGCTCACCCCTCCACTTT. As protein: CASSFTGVGSPLHF.

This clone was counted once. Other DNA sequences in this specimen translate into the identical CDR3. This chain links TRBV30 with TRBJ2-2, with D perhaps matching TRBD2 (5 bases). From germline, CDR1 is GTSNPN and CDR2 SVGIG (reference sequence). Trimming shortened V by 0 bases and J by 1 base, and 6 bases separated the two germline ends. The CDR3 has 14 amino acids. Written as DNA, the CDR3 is TGTGCCTGGAGTGTCGGAGGGAACACCGGGGAGCTGTTTTTT. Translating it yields CAWSVGGNTGELFF.

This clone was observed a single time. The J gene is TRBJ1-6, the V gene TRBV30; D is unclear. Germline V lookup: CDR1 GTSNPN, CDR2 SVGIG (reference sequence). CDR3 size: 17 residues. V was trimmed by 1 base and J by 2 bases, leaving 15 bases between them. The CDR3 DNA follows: TGTGCCTGGAGTGCGCGATTGGTGGGAGCCTATAATTCACCCCTCCACTTT. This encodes CAWSARLVGAYNSPLHF.

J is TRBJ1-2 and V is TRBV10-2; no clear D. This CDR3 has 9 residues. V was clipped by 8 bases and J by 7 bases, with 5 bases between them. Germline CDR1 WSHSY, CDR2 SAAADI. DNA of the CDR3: TGCGCCAGCGGCCCTGGCTACACCTTC. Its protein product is CASGPGYTF.

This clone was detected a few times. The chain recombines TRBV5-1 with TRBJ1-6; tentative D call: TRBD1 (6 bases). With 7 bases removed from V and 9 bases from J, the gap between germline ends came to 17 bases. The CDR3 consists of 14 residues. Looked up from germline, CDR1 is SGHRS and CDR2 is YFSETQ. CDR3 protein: CASSWGLGGSPLHF. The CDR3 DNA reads TGCGCCAGCTCGTGGGGGTTAGGGGGTTCACCCCTCCACTTT. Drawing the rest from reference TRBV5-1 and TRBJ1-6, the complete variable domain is KAGVTQTPRYLIKTRGQQVTLSCSPISGHRSVSWYQQTPGQGLQFLFEYFSETQRNKGNFPGRFSGRQFSNSRSEMNVSTLELGDSALYLCASSWGLGGSPLHFGNGTRLTVT.

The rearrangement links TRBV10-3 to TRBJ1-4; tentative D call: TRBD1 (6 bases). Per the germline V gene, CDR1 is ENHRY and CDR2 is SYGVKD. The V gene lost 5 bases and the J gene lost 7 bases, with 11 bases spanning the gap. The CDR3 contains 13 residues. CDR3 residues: CAISSGAGEKLFF. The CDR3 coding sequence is TGTGCCATCAGTTCAGGGGCGGGTGAAAAACTGTTTTTT.

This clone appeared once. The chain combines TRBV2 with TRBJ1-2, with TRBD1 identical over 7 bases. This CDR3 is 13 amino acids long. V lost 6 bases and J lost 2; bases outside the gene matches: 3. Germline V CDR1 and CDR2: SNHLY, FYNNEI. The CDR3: CASSEDRNYGYTF. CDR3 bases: TGTGCCAGCAGCGAGGACAGGAACTATGGCTACACCTTC.

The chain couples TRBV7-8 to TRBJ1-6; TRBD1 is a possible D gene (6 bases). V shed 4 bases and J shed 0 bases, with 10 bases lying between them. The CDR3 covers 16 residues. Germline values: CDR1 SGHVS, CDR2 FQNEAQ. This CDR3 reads CASSWGQSSYNSPLHF. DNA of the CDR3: TGTGCCAGCAGCTGGGGGCAGTCCTCCTATAATTCACCCCTCCACTTT.

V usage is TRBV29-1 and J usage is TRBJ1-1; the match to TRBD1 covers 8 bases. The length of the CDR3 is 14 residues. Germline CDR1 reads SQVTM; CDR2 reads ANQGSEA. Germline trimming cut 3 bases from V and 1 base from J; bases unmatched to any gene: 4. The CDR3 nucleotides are TGCAGCGTTGACAAACAGGGGGGGAACACTGAAGCTTTCTTT. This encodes CSVDKQGGNTEAFF.